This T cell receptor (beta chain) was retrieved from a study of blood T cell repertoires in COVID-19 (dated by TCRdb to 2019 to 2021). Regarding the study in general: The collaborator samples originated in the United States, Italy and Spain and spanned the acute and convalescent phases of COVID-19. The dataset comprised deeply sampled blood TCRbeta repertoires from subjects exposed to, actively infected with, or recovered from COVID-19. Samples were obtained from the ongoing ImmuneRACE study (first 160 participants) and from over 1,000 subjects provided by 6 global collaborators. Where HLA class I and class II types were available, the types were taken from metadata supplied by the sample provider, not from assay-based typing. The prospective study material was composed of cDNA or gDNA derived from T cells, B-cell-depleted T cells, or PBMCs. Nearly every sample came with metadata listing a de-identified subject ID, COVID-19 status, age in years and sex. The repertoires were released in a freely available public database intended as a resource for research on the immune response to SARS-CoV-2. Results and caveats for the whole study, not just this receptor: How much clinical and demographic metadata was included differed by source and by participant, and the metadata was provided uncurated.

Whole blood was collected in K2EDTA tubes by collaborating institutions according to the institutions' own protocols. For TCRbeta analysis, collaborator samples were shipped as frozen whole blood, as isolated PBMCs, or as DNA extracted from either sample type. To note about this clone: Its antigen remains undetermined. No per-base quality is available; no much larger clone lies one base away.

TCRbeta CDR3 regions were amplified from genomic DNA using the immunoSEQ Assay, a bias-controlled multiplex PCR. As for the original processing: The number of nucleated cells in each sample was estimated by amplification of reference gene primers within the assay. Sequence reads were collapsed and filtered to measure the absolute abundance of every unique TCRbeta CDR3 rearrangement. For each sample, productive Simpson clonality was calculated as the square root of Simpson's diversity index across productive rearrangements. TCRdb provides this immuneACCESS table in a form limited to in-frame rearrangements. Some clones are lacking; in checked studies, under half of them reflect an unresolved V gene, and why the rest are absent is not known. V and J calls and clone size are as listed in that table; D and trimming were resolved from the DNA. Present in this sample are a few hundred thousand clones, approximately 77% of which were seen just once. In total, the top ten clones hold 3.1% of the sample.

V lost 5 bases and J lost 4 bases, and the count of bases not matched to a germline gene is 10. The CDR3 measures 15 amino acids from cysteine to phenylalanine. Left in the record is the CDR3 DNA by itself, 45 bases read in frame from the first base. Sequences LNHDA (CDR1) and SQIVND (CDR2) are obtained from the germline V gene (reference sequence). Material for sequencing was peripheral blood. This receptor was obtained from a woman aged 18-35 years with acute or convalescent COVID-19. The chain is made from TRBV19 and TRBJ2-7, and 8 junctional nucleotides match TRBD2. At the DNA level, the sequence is TGTGCCAGTAGTGGGGAGCGGGAGTACGGGTACGAGCAGTACTTC. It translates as CASSGEREYGYEQYF. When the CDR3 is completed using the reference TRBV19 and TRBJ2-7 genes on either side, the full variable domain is DGGITQSPKYLFRKEGQNVTLSCEQNLNHDAMYWYRQDPGQGLRLIYYSQIVNDFQKGDIAEGYSVSREKKESFPLTVTSAQKNPTAFYLCASSGEREYGYEQYFGPGTRLTVT.